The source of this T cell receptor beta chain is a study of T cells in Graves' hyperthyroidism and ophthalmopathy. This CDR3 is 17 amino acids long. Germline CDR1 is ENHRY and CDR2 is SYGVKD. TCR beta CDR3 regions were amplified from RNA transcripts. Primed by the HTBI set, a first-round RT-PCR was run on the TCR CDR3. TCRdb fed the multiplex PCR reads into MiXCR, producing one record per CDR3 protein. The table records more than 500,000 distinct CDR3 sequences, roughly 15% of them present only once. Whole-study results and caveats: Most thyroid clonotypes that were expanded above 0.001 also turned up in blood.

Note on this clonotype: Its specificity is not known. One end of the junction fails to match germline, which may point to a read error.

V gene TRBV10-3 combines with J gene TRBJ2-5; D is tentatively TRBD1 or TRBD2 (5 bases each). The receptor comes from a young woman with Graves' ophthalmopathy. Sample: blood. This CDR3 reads CATSESLGTASQETQYF. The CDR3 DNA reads TGTGCCACCAGTGAGTCTTTGGGGACGGCAAGCCAAGAGACCCAGTACTTC.